The rows below give T cell receptor beta chains drawn from one sample of a study of cytomegalovirus exposure and HLA in healthy donors. Repertoires were generated with immunoSEQ multiplex PCR, while TCRdb's copy carries only in-frame clones and drops some. The table records roughly 240,000 clones, approximately 87% of them present only once. Sequencing used PBMCs. Receptors originate from a man in his late teens or twenties in good health and CMV-seronegative. Each CDR3 is given with its conserved first and last residue. A D gene is named only where the DNA matches it firmly. Clone size is given for some rows only: seen once, a few or many times, or a class if the clone is expanded.

>TRBV19|TRBJ2-2|.|14|.
CASRAGKNTGELFF
TGTGCCAGTAGGGCCGGGAAAAACACCGGGGAGCTGTTTTTT
>TRBV27|TRBJ2-7|few|13|.
CASSYQRTYEQYF
TGTGCCAGCAGTTATCAGCGGACCTACGAGCAGTACTTC
>TRBV5-6|TRBJ1-1|.|11|.
CASSRQDRAFF
TGTGCCAGCAGCAGACAGGACCGAGCTTTCTTT
>TRBV5-1|TRBJ1-1|once|14|TRBD1
CASRWTGGDTEAFF
TGCGCCAGCAGATGGACAGGGGGCGATACTGAAGCTTTCTTT
>TRBV30|TRBJ2-7|.|14|.
CAWSPLLASYEQYF
TGTGCCTGGAGTCCACTGCTAGCTTCCTACGAGCAGTACTTC
>TRBV6-5|TRBJ2-7|.|14|.
CASSYRGQHYEQYF
TGTGCCAGCAGTTACCGTGGACAGCACTACGAGCAGTACTTC
>TRBV19|TRBJ2-2|.|16|TRBD1
CASTPPRTGGTGELFF
TGTGCCAGTACCCCTCCTCGGACAGGGGGAACCGGGGAGCTGTTTTTT
>TRBV7-9|TRBJ1-1|.|15|.
CASNLEGLSNTEAFF
TGTGCCAGCAACCTAGAAGGTCTGTCGAACACTGAAGCTTTCTTT
>TRBV5-1|TRBJ2-4|.|13|TRBD1
CASSLGGQGHQYF
TGCGCCAGCAGCTTGGGGGGACAGGGTCATCAGTACTTC
>TRBV7-3|TRBJ2-7|.|15|.
CASSREPSRSYEQYF
TGTGCCAGCAGCCGCGAACCATCCCGCTCCTACGAGCAGTACTTC
>TRBV7-2|TRBJ1-1|once|12|.
CASSKANTEAFF
TGTGCCAGCAGTAAAGCGAACACTGAAGCTTTCTTT
>TRBV18|TRBJ2-7|.|13|.
CASSPAGPYEQYF
TGTGCCAGCTCACCCGCGGGACCCTACGAGCAGTACTTC
>TRBV5-1|TRBJ2-1|once|17|TRBD2
CASSLGSSGSSYNEQFF
TGCGCCAGCAGCTTGGGATCTAGCGGGAGTTCCTACAATGAGCAGTTCTTC
>TRBV18|TRBJ1-2|.|12|.
CASSQQGDGYTF
TGTGCCAGCTCACAACAAGGGGATGGCTACACCTTC
>TRBV6-5|TRBJ1-2|.|14|TRBD1
CASSYDRQGYSYTF
TGTGCCAGCAGTTACGACCGACAGGGTTATAGCTACACCTTC
>TRBV4-1|TRBJ1-1|.|14|.
CASSQRNMNTEAFF
TGCGCCAGCAGCCAGAGGAACATGAACACTGAAGCTTTCTTT